The following is a T cell receptor beta chain sequence with its context. Its antigen remains unidentified. No base quality information exists; no much larger clone differs at one position. The immunoSEQ Assay was used to sequence TCRbeta CDR3 regions. After extraction, genomic DNA underwent amplification by bias-controlled multiplex PCR, followed by high-throughput sequencing. In the authors' own workflow: To quantify the absolute abundance of each unique TCRbeta CDR3 region, sequences were collapsed and filtered. T cell fraction was estimated by normalizing TCRbeta template counts to usable DNA, which was measured by amplifying reference genes present in all nucleated cells. Repertoire TCRs were annotated as SARS-CoV-2-specific when V gene, CDR3 amino acid sequence and J gene were exactly matched to a known reactive TCR set. The reference SARS-CoV-2 TCR set was obtained from MIRA and was filtered for enrichment in COVID-19-positive ImmuneCODE repertoires, whereby public or cross-reactive TCRs were removed. Using the MIRA antigens, annotated TCRs were further analysed by specific ORF or by position within an ORF. Breadth was defined as annotated unique rearrangements over total unique productive rearrangements; depth was the summed frequency of those rearrangements. Group comparisons of TCR breadth used two-sided Wilcoxon rank-sum tests. TCRdb's version of the immuneACCESS table is confined to in-frame rearrangements and falls short of the full clone set. An unresolved V gene accounts for under half of the shortfall where checked; the remainder is of unknown origin. V, J and clone size derive from that table, while D and trimming were established from the DNA sequence. The sample includes around 350,000 clones, with 80% to 90% observed a single time. 3% to 4% of the sample is taken by the ten largest.

The data derive from a study of Ad26.COV2.S vaccination and SARS-CoV-2 variants (dated by TCRdb to the early 2020s). For the study in its entirety: Donors in the vaccine arm were drawn from COV1001, a phase I-IIa trial of Ad26.COV2.S in healthy adults that was multicentre, randomized, double-blind and placebo-controlled. Ad26.COV2.S was given intramuscularly at 5x10^10 or 1x10^11 viral particles, as a single shot or as two shots 56 days apart. TCRbeta repertoire sequencing served as the tool for gauging how specific and how broad the SARS-CoV-2-reactive T cell receptors were following Ad26.COV2.S vaccination. A total of some 30 samples were included in the TCR-sequenced set, comprising roughly 20 Ad26.COV2.S vaccine recipients, 5 placebo recipients and 8 SARS-CoV-2 convalescent individuals. Trial participants were randomized into five groups of five, in which low-dose or high-dose Ad26.COV2.S was given once or twice, or placebo was given on both occasions. Investigators did not know the trial group allocation while performing experiments and assessing outcomes.

The paper's findings and limits, for the study overall: The authors noted that the TCR breadth and depth analyses may have underestimated total T cell responses. Compared with placebo recipients, Ad26.COV2.S recipients showed higher spike-specific TCR breadth (P = 0.0014). Comparable non-spike TCR breadth was observed between vaccine and placebo recipients, consistent with only spike being contained in the vaccine. The study lacked the statistical power to compare responses across vaccine doses or regimens. After vaccination, substantial breadth of spike-specific CD8+ and CD4+ T cell responses was reported.

V is shortened by 6 bases, J by 0 bases, and the region joining them spans 9 bases. The CDR3 holds 14 amino acids from the cysteine to the phenylalanine. Solely the CDR3 DNA is kept, with 42 bases framed from the first base. From the germline V gene, CDR1 is MNHEY and CDR2 is SVGAGI. The treatment or condition tag for this specimen amounts to: some 19 received Ad26.COV2.S at low or high dose, single or two shots; roughly five received placebo; per-sample allocation not given. For vaccine and placebo recipients, the sequenced repertoires came from samples collected on day 63 after the first injection. Between 29 July and 7 August 2020, Cohort 1b enrolled about two dozen adults aged 18-55 years at one site in Boston, USA. Ad26.COV2.S was a replication-incompetent adenovirus type 26 vector expressing a prefusion-stabilized SARS-CoV-2 spike protein from the original Wuhan strain.

The sequence was collected from a person aged 18-60 years who received the Ad26.COV2.S COVID-19 vaccine or a placebo. The chain is assembled from TRBV6-5 and TRBJ1-5; the D gene cannot be resolved reliably. Material: peripheral blood, obtained in a trial of Ad26.COV2.S vaccine versus placebo. CDR3 region: CASRDLHSNQPQHF. The base sequence is TGTGCCAGCAGGGATTTACATAGCAATCAGCCCCAGCATTTT.